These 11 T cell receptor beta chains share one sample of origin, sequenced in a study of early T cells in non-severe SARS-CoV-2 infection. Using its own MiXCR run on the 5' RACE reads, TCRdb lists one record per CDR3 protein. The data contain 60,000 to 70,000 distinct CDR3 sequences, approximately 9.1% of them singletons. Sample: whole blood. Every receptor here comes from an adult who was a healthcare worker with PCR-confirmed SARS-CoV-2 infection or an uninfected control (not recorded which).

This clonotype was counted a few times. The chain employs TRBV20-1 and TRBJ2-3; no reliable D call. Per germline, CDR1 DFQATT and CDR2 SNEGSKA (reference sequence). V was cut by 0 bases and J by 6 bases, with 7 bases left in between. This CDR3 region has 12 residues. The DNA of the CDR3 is TGCAGTGCTAGAGACGGTCGGGATACGCAGTATTTT. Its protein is CSARDGRDTQYF.

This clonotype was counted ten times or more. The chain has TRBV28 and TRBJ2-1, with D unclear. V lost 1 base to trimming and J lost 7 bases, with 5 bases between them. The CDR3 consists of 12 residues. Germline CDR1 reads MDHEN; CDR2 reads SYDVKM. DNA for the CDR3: TGTGCCAGCAGTTTATCAGTAAATGAGCAGTTCTTC. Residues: CASSLSVNEQFF.

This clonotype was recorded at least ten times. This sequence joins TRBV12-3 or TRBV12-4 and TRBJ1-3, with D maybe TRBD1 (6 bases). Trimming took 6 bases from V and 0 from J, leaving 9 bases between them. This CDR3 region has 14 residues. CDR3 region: CASSPQGSGNTIYF. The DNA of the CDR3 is TGTGCCAGCAGCCCACAGGGCTCTGGAAACACCATATATTTT.

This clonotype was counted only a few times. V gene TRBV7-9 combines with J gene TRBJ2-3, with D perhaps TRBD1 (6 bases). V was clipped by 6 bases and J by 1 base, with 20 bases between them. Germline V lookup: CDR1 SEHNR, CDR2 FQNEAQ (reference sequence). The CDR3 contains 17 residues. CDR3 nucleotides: TGTGCCAGCAGTTCCGGAGACAGGACCAGGGGCACAGATACGCAGTATTTT. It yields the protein CASSSGDRTRGTDTQYF.

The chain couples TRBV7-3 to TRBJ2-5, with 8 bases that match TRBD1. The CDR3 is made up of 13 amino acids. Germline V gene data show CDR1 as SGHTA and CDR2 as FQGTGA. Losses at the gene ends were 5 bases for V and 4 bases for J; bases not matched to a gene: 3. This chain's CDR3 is CASSIDRGETQYF. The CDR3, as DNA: TGTGCCAGCAGCATTGACAGGGGAGAGACCCAGTACTTC.

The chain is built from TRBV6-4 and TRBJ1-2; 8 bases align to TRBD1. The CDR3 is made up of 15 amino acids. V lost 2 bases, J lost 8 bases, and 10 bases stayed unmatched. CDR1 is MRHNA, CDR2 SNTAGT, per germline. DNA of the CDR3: TGTGCCAGCAGTGACACCTGGGGCAGGGGGCTCGGCTACACCTTC. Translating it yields CASSDTWGRGLGYTF.

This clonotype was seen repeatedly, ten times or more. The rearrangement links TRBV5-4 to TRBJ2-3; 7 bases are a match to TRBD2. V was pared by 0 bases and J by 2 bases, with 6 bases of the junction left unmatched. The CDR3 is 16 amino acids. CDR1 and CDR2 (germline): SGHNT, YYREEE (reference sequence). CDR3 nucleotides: TGTGCCAGCAGCTTGGGAGGACTAGGGACCACAGATACGCAGTATTTT. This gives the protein CASSLGGLGTTDTQYF.

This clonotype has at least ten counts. The CDR3 nucleotides read TGTGCCAGCAGCCCCAGGAAGTCCCGGGACAGGCTCTCGGCTGGGGCCAACGTCCTGACTTTC. It encodes CASSPRKSRDRLSAGANVLTF. V and J are TRBV28 and TRBJ2-6; 8 bases align to TRBD1. The CDR3 spans 21 residues. Unmatched junction bases numbered 21, after V lost 6 bases and J lost 2 bases. Germline CDR1 and CDR2: MDHEN and SYDVKM.

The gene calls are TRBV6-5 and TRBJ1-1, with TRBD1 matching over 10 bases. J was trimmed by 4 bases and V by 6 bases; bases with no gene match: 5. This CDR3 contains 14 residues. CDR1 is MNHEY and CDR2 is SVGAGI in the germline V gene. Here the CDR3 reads CASRRQGASTEAFF. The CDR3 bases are TGTGCCAGCAGACGACAGGGGGCGAGCACTGAAGCTTTCTTT.

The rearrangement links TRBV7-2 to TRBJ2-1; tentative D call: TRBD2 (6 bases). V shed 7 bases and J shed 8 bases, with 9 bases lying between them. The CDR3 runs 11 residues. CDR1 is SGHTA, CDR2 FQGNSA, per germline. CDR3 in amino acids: CASTGGDEQFF. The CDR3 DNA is TGTGCCAGCACCGGGGGTGATGAGCAGTTCTTC. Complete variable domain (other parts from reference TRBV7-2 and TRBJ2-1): GAGVSQSPSNKVTEKGKDVELRCDPISGHTALYWYRQSLGQGLEFLIYFQGNSAPDKSGLPSDRFSAERTGGSVSTLTIQRTQQEDSAVYLCASTGGDEQFFGPGTRLTVL.

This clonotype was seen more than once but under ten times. This CDR3 reads CASSLRLAGVGYNEQFF. The CDR3 DNA reads as TGTGCCAGCAGCTTGCGACTAGCGGGAGTGGGCTACAATGAGCAGTTCTTC. This sequence joins TRBV5-4 and TRBJ2-1; 12 bases are shared with TRBD2. Germline-derived CDR1 and CDR2 are SGHNT and YYREEE (reference sequence). V dropped 1 base and J dropped 3; count of bases not matched to a gene: 5. The CDR3 is 17 residues long.